This T cell receptor (beta chain) comes out of a study of T cell responses to AZD1222 COVID-19 vaccine. Study context: Second-dose intervals near 4 or 12 weeks were combined. General observations from the study: Only a handful of individuals given AZD1222 were seropositive at baseline. Donors skewed white British and female; clonal diversity was possibly underestimated. Spike-specific TCR repertoires showed rising breadth and depth after two AZD1222 doses.

TCRdb keeps only in-frame clones here, not all; method: immunoSEQ multiplex PCR. The table has about 120,000 clones, roughly nine tenths seen once; the top ten hold over 5%. The CDR3 has 12 amino acids. From germline, CDR1 is MDHEN and CDR2 SYDVKM. The V and J ends lost 6 bases and 5 bases respectively, with 7 bases between them. Note on this clone: The antigen is unknown.

This sequence was found in an adult in good health. This chain uses TRBV28 with TRBJ1-4; D remains ambiguous. The sequenced sample was peripheral blood, obtained on day 0 of AZD1222 vaccination. Here the CDR3 reads CASRSRNEKLFF. DNA for the CDR3: TGTGCCAGCAGATCCAGGAATGAAAAACTGTTTTTT.